These T cell receptor beta chains were read from a single sample in a study of cytomegalovirus exposure and HLA in healthy donors. Profiled with immunoSEQ multiplex PCR; TCRdb holds only in-frame clones, not every one. The data hold 130,000 or so clones, with about 69% observed a single time. Sequenced: PBMCs. The source of these receptors is a man aged 30 to 39 in good health and CMV-seronegative. Each CDR3 is given with its conserved first and last residue. Fields, in order: J gene, V gene, clone size, D gene, CDR3 protein, CDR3 DNA. The D gene is left open where the match is weak. Expanded clones are given a class, and other clones once, few, many or no size at all.

TRBJ2-7 TRBV6-5 . TRBD1 CASSWTGESYEQYF TGTGCCAGCAGTTGGACAGGGGAGTCCTACGAGCAGTACTTC
TRBJ1-5 TRBV7-8 . TRBD1 CASSPLRPGQGVYQPQHF TGTGCCAGCAGCCCCCTTAGACCGGGACAGGGTGTATATCAGCCCCAGCATTTT
TRBJ2-1 TRBV9 . . CASSVEASEGEQFF TGTGCCAGCAGCGTAGAGGCTAGCGAGGGTGAGCAGTTCTTC
TRBJ2-7 TRBV7-9 . TRBD1 CASSPRQGARYEQYF TGTGCCAGCAGCCCACGACAGGGGGCGCGGTACGAGCAGTACTTC
TRBJ2-2 TRBV5-1 . TRBD1 CASSFTTGVNTGELFF TGCGCCAGCAGCTTTACGACAGGGGTTAACACCGGGGAGCTGTTTTTT
TRBJ2-7 TRBV27 . TRBD2 CASSGSGRAVSYEQYF TGTGCCAGCAGCGGTAGCGGGAGGGCCGTGTCCTACGAGCAGTACTTC
TRBJ2-2 TRBV5-4 few TRBD2 CASSSRLAGNTGELFF TGTGCCAGCAGCTCCCGACTAGCGGGGAACACCGGGGAGCTGTTTTTT
TRBJ1-2 TRBV27 . TRBD1 CASSSLGQGLLEGYTF TGTGCCAGCAGTTCCCTAGGACAGGGGCTTCTGGAGGGCTACACCTTC
TRBJ2-7 TRBV2 . . CASSSETYEQYF TGTGCCAGCAGTTCGGAGACGTACGAGCAGTACTTC
TRBJ2-3 TRBV5-1 . TRBD2 CASSLAASGSVADTQYF TGCGCCAGCAGCTTGGCGGCTAGCGGGAGTGTCGCAGATACGCAGTATTTT
TRBJ2-3 TRBV18 few TRBD2 CASSPLAGGPYTQYF TGTGCCAGCTCACCACTAGCGGGGGGGCCTTATACGCAGTATTTT
TRBJ1-5 TRBV19 . . CASSIVGAVNQPQHF TGTGCCAGTAGTATAGTGGGGGCTGTCAATCAGCCCCAGCATTTT
TRBJ2-7 TRBV4-3 . TRBD2 CASSQDWTSGYEQYF TGCGCCAGCAGCCAAGATTGGACTAGCGGATACGAGCAGTACTTC
TRBJ2-1 TRBV15 . . CATSREQTEAQFF TGTGCCACCAGCAGAGAACAGACGGAAGCGCAGTTCTTC
TRBJ2-5 TRBV5-4 . . CASSLVSGEETQYF TGTGCCAGCAGCTTGGTGTCCGGTGAAGAGACCCAGTACTTC
TRBJ2-3 TRBV25-1 . TRBD1 CARRQGRGSTDTQYF TGTGCCAGGAGACAGGGGCGAGGAAGCACAGATACGCAGTATTTT
TRBJ2-3 TRBV30 . . CAWSPETGFTDTQYF TGTGCCTGGAGCCCAGAGACGGGGTTCACAGATACGCAGTATTTT
TRBJ2-1 TRBV7-2 once TRBD2 CASSLAPGLASGSEFF TGTGCCAGCAGCTTAGCGCCGGGACTAGCCAGCGGTTCGGAGTTCTTC
TRBJ1-5 TRBV10-3 . . CAISESPEIDQPQHF TGTGCCATCAGTGAGTCTCCCGAAATAGATCAGCCCCAGCATTTT
TRBJ2-1 TRBV7-8 . . CASTPGGSGQSSYNEQFF TGTGCCAGCACCCCCGGGGGTAGCGGTCAAAGCTCCTACAATGAGCAGTTCTTC
TRBJ1-2 TRBV6-5 . . CASSYSPGLDYGYTF TGTGCCAGCAGTTACTCCCCAGGGTTGGACTATGGCTACACCTTC
TRBJ2-7 TRBV6-6 few TRBD2 CASSMGTSGTYEQYF TGTGCCAGCAGCATGGGGACTAGCGGCACCTACGAGCAGTACTTC
TRBJ1-4 TRBV7-8 . . CASSSGRQARNEKLFF TGTGCCAGCAGCTCCGGCAGACAGGCACGAAATGAAAAACTGTTTTTT
TRBJ2-5 TRBV7-3 once . CASSGTGGQETQYF TGTGCCAGCAGCGGAACCGGGGGACAAGAGACCCAGTACTTC
TRBJ2-7 TRBV6-1 . . CASRAGLAREQYF TGTGCCAGCAGGGCCGGCTTGGCGAGGGAGCAGTACTTC
TRBJ2-2 TRBV27 . TRBD1 CASNPGQGRGDTGELFF TGTGCCAGCAATCCCGGACAGGGCCGAGGGGACACCGGGGAGCTGTTTTTT
TRBJ1-3 TRBV9 . TRBD1 CASSAGDSGNTIYF TGTGCCAGCAGCGCTGGGGACAGCGGAAACACCATATATTTT
TRBJ2-1 TRBV7-6 . . CASSSDQGNEQFF TGTGCCAGCAGCTCAGATCAGGGTAATGAGCAGTTCTTC
TRBJ2-7 TRBV28 . TRBD1 CASNTITGDYMYEQYF TGTGCCAGCAACACCATAACAGGGGATTACATGTACGAGCAGTACTTC
TRBJ1-2 TRBV25-1 . TRBD1 CASSDAFGTGSRYTF TGTGCCAGCAGTGACGCTTTCGGGACAGGGAGTCGCTACACCTTC
TRBJ2-7 TRBV6-5 . TRBD1 CASSYRGPRSYEQYF TGTGCCAGCAGTTACAGGGGGCCGCGCTCCTACGAGCAGTACTTC
TRBJ2-3 TRBV10-3 . TRBD1 CAISSGTGTDTQYF TGTGCCATCAGTTCCGGGACAGGGACAGATACGCAGTATTTT
TRBJ2-2 TRBV2 . TRBD2 CGQTSGSRNTGELFF TGTGGCCAGACTAGCGGGAGCCGAAACACCGGGGAGCTGTTTTTT
TRBJ2-5 TRBV5-1 . . CASSFRLVPETQYF TGCGCCAGCAGCTTCAGACTAGTACCGGAGACCCAGTACTTC
TRBJ2-7 TRBV6-5 few TRBD1 CASSKDRDSTYEQYF TGTGCCAGCAGTAAAGACCGGGACAGTACCTACGAGCAGTACTTC
TRBJ2-7 TRBV4-1 . TRBD2 CASSSGTTYEQYF TGCGCCAGCAGCTCCGGGACTACTTACGAGCAGTACTTC
TRBJ2-3 TRBV4-2 . TRBD1 CASSQEWDRGTDTQYF TGTGCCAGCAGCCAAGAATGGGACAGGGGGACAGATACGCAGTATTTT
TRBJ1-6 TRBV5-1 . . CASSLVVAGNSPLHF TGCGCCAGCAGCTTGGTTGTAGCGGGGAATTCACCCCTCCACTTT
TRBJ2-7 TRBV10-1 few TRBD2 CASSAGREASYEQYF TGCGCCAGCAGTGCCGGGAGGGAAGCATCCTACGAGCAGTACTTC
TRBJ1-2 TRBV19 . . CASSTSVGSSGGYTF TGTGCCAGTAGTACCTCAGTGGGCAGCTCAGGAGGCTACACCTTC
TRBJ1-5 TRBV19 . . CASTRQAMNQPQHF TGTGCCAGCACGAGACAGGCCATGAATCAGCCCCAGCATTTT
TRBJ1-1 TRBV6-5 few . CASTRGNTEAFF TGTGCCAGCACTCGGGGGAACACTGAAGCTTTCTTT
TRBJ1-2 TRBV28 . TRBD1 CASSLFGTGGDNYGYTF TGTGCCAGCAGTTTATTCGGGACAGGGGGCGATAACTATGGCTACACCTTC
TRBJ2-7 TRBV4-1 . . CASSQEGGLDSYEQYF TGCGCCAGCAGCCAAGAGGGGGGACTGGATTCCTACGAGCAGTACTTC